These 15 T cell receptor beta chains share one sample of origin, sequenced in a study of identical twins. One entry per CDR3 protein results from TCRdb running MiXCR on the 5' RACE reads. This table has over 550,000 distinct CDR3 sequences, 7% to 7.5% appearing once. This same sample was also part of a study on yellow fever vaccine responses in identical twins.

The sample was PBMCs. The receptors here all came from a young woman in good health.

This clonotype was observed a few times. The rearrangement links TRBV5-1 to TRBJ2-1; 9 nucleotides line up with TRBD1. The V gene's germline CDR1 is SGHRS and CDR2 YFSETQ. Losses at the gene ends were 2 bases for V and 8 bases for J; bases not matched to a gene: 11. This CDR3 region has 16 residues. The CDR3 protein is CASSFPRDREEDEQFF. Here the CDR3 DNA reads TGCGCCAGCAGCTTCCCCAGGGACAGGGAAGAGGATGAGCAGTTCTTC.

This clonotype was counted a few times. The chain joins TRBV12-3 or TRBV12-4 to TRBJ2-3; 7 bases fit TRBD2. The CDR3 has 15 residues. J gave up 1 base and V 4 bases, and 5 bases lay outside the gene matches. For the CDR3, the DNA is TGTGCCAGCAGTTGGGAGCGGGGAGGCACAGATACGCAGTATTTT. It encodes CASSWERGGTDTQYF.

This clonotype was picked up a small number of times. The chain has TRBV12-3 or TRBV12-4 and TRBJ2-6; D ambiguous. CDR3 length equals 13 residues. With 6 bases removed from V and 1 base from J, the gap between germline ends came to 4 bases. The CDR3 sequence is CASRQSGANVLTF. DNA for the CDR3: TGTGCCAGCAGACAGTCTGGGGCCAACGTCCTGACTTTC.

V gene TRBV6-1 combines with J gene TRBJ2-7; D possibly matches TRBD1 or TRBD2 (5 bases each). V gave up 6 bases and J gave up 4 bases, with 19 bases separating them. The CDR3 loop spans 15 amino acids. From germline, CDR1 is MNHNS and CDR2 SASEGT. In DNA form, the CDR3 reads TGTGCCAGCAGCCTAAATGGGGGTCTGGAGTACGAGCAGTACTTC. Translation gives CASSLNGGLEYEQYF.

This clonotype was seen more than once but under ten times. The rearrangement links TRBV5-1 to TRBJ2-7, with 10 bases lining up with TRBD1. Germline CDR1 and CDR2: SGHRS and YFSETQ. V shed 4 bases, J shed 5 bases, and the junction held 6 bases outside the gene matches. CDR3 size: 14 residues. The CDR3 DNA sequence: TGCGCCAGCAGCCCGGGACAGGGGTGGCACGAGCAGTACGTC. Protein sequence: CASSPGQGWHEQYV.

The chain joins TRBV11-2 to TRBJ2-7, with D tentatively TRBD1 or TRBD2 (5 bases each). CDR1 and CDR2 from the germline V gene are SGHAT and FQNNGV. The CDR3 contains 15 residues. V dropped 5 bases and J dropped 0 bases, with 14 bases sitting between them. CDR3 coding DNA: TGTGCCAGCAGCCGCTCCCGGGACGTCTCCTACGAGCAGTACTTC. This encodes CASSRSRDVSYEQYF.

This clonotype has a handful of counts. The chain uses TRBV20-1 and TRBJ2-5; 15 positions match TRBD2. With V trimmed by 6 bases and J by 4 bases, 3 bases remained unmatched. CDR1 and CDR2 from the germline V gene are DFQATT and SNEGSKA (reference sequence). The CDR3 has 14 residues. CDR3: CSAKGLAGGETQYF. CDR3 DNA sequence: TGCAGTGCAAAGGGACTAGCGGGGGGAGAGACCCAGTACTTC.

This clonotype was seen many times. In DNA form, the CDR3 reads TGTGCCAGCAGATTAGCGGGGGAGCAGTACAATGAGCAGTTCTTC. Amino acid sequence: CASRLAGEQYNEQFF. J is TRBJ2-1 and V is TRBV6-5; TRBD2 matches at 9 bases. This CDR3 is built from 15 residues. Trimming cost V 6 bases and J 4 bases; bases outside gene matches: 7. CDR1 MNHEY and CDR2 SVGAGI come from the germline V gene.

This chain connects TRBV13 to TRBJ2-5, with 7 bases that match TRBD1. Germline V CDR1 and CDR2: PRHDT, FYEKMQ (reference sequence). The ends lost 7 bases at V and 0 bases at J; junction bases unmatched: 2. The CDR3 runs to 13 residues. CDR3 in amino acids: CASMDRNQETQYF. The DNA for the CDR3 is TGTGCCAGCATGGACAGGAACCAAGAGACCCAGTACTTC.

This rearrangement joins TRBV6-5 to TRBJ1-2; 11 bases line up with TRBD1. Germline V gives CDR1 MNHEY, CDR2 SVGAGI. Trimming cost V 6 bases and J 5 bases; bases outside gene matches: 11. The CDR3 is 16 amino acids. The DNA of the CDR3 is TGTGCCAGCAGACACTCGCGGGGACAGGGGGGATATGGCTACACCTTC. Translated: CASRHSRGQGGYGYTF.

This chain links TRBV4-2 with TRBJ2-3, with a tentative D call TRBD2 (6 bases). Germline V gene lookup returns CDR1 LGHNA and CDR2 YNFKEQ. The CDR3 totals 19 residues. V lost 0 bases, J lost 3 bases, and 22 bases lay in between. The CDR3 DNA follows: TGTGCCAGCAGCCAAGAGGGTATCGGGCGGCGGGGCGAGACAGATACGCAGTATTTT. Protein product: CASSQEGIGRRGETDTQYF.

The CDR3 loop is CSDSDRGPYSEQFF. CDR3 nucleotides: TGCAGCGATTCCGACAGGGGGCCGTATAGTGAGCAGTTCTTC. V and J are TRBV29-1 and TRBJ2-1; the match to TRBD1 covers 10 bases. The germline V gene has CDR1 SQVTM and CDR2 ANQGSEA. The CDR3 extends over 14 amino acids. V shed 7 bases, J shed 9 bases, and the junction held 12 bases outside the gene matches.

In its sample, this clonotype was seen many times. The rearrangement joins TRBV7-2 to TRBJ2-2; the match to TRBD1 covers 8 bases. The CDR3 is made up of 13 amino acids. The V gene's germline CDR1 is SGHTA and CDR2 FQGNSA. V dropped 5 bases and J dropped 7; count of bases not matched to a gene: 3. CDR3 sequence reads: CASSPGQGGELFF. CDR3 nucleotide sequence: TGTGCCAGCAGCCCCGGACAGGGCGGGGAGCTGTTTTTT.

The chain uses TRBV27 and TRBJ2-1; D call uncertain. The germline gives CDR1 MNHEY, CDR2 SMNVEV (reference sequence). Trimming left V 3 bases short and J 5 bases short, with 14 bases between. The CDR3 is 15 residues long. In DNA form, the CDR3 reads TGTGCCAGCAGTTTTTGGGGTCCCCTTAACAATGAGCAGTTCTTC. Amino acids: CASSFWGPLNNEQFF.

This clonotype was counted at least ten times. The chain is built from TRBV7-9 and TRBJ2-5; weak D call: TRBD1 (7 bases). The CDR3 loop spans 15 amino acids. Germline values: CDR1 SEHNR, CDR2 FQNEAQ (reference sequence). V was clipped by 2 bases and J by 3 bases, with 13 bases between them. DNA of the CDR3: TGTGCCAGCAGCTTACGGAGGGGGCGGGAAGAGACCCAGTACTTC. Amino acid sequence: CASSLRRGREETQYF.